This TCR beta chain was sequenced during a study of CD8 T cells in ankylosing spondylitis. Germline V gives CDR1 MDHEN, CDR2 SYDVKM. V lost 2 bases, J lost 9 bases, and 14 bases lay in between. The CDR3 is 14 amino acids. MiXCR, applied by TCRdb to the 5' RACE reads, yields one record per CDR3 protein. Altogether under 400,000 distinct CDR3 sequences are present, more than 9% being singletons, with the ten largest covering more than 7%. The V call is TRBV28, the J call TRBJ2-4, with D perhaps matching TRBD1 (5 bases). Material: blood, either unsorted or a sorted T cell fraction (not recorded which). The receptor comes from a female donor with ankylosing spondylitis or in good health (not recorded which). The CDR3 loop reads CASSLGASPSIQYF. In nucleotides, the CDR3 is TGTGCCAGCAGTTTAGGGGCCTCACCTAGCATTCAGTACTTC.